The 4 T cell receptor beta chains presented below share a single source sample, sequenced in a study of monozygotic twins with inflammatory bowel disease. TCRdb reprocessed the 5' RACE reads and keeps a single row for each CDR3 protein, giving no DNA. The sample shows some 200,000 distinct CDR3 sequences, and 1.5% to 2% sits with its ten largest clones. What was sequenced was blood. These receptors were obtained from a human donor with ulcerative colitis or Crohn's disease, or a healthy co-twin of an affected twin (not recorded which).

This rearrangement joins TRBV6-4 to TRBJ1-5; TCRdb's D call, TRBD1, is unchecked because there is no DNA. The germline V gene encodes CDR1 MRHNA and CDR2 SNTAGT. CDR3 length: 13 residues. The CDR3 here is CASSRDRLEPQHF.

V and J are TRBV5-1 and TRBJ2-3. Germline CDR1 reads SGHRS; CDR2 reads YFSETQ. CDR3 length equals 15 residues. This chain's CDR3 is CASSVTVTEGDTQYF.

This rearrangement joins TRBV5-1 to TRBJ1-4. The CDR3 totals 17 residues. Germline V gives CDR1 SGHRS, CDR2 YFSETQ. The CDR3 is CASSLALTGATNEKLFF.

The chain combines TRBV5-1 with TRBJ2-2; TCRdb calls TRBD1, which cannot be checked without DNA. The CDR3 contains 17 residues. CDR1 and CDR2 (germline): SGHRS, YFSETQ. The CDR3 here is CASSLGLRQTNTGELFF.